This T cell receptor (beta chain) was recovered during a study of cytomegalovirus exposure and HLA in healthy donors (TCRdb year 2017). About the full investigation: In an earlier analysis of several hundred of the donors, approximately 260 Gb of sequence data and 117 million unique TCR beta sequences from approximately 180 million T cells were reported. Approximately 310 gigabases of sequencing data and 70 million to 85 million unique TCR sequences were included in an early release covering several hundred HLA-typed donors. Of the 350 to 450 genotyped donors, less than 85% were placed in the genetic ancestry cluster associated with self-reported Caucasian donors. The study aimed to test whether cataloging public T cell receptors could reveal signatures of past pathogen exposure. The study used immunosequencing to profile the T cell repertoires of several hundred subjects and linked those repertoires to cytomegalovirus serostatus. Besides the first cohort of approximately 670 subjects, a separate validation cohort made up of 120 different subjects was used. To predict cytomegalovirus infection status, the study combined high-throughput TCR immunosequencing, statistical association of individual TCRs with disease status, and machine learning. To study patterns of TCR occurrence, a later analysis re-analyzed previously published TCR beta repertoires from 666 donors and added high-resolution HLA genotyping. In the later analysis, no new phenotypic data were used to find candidate immune exposures; instead, reliance was placed on TCR beta sequences and their occurrence across donors. In an earlier analysis of a few hundred of the donors, high-throughput TCR beta sequencing was used to judge whether each TCR beta V gene segment behaved as functional or pseudogenic. Alongside the repertoire data, information on donor age, sex, ethnicity and CMV serostatus was compiled. A later genetic analysis took genome-wide SNP genotypes for about 55% of the roughly 670 donors and used that subset as a discovery cohort. All discovery cohort repertoires had been generated on a single sequencing platform. HLA typing covered class I and class II loci at four-digit resolution. The number of donors typed differed by locus, with roughly 629-640 for A, B, C, DRB1 and DQB1, more than 500 for DQA1, 600 to 610 for DPA1, and approximately 470 for DPB1. About five DR-DQ haplotypes were treated as single units for association and clustering because of strong linkage in the cohort. Among roughly 400 genotyped donors of the cohort, an average of roughly 230,000 unique TCR beta nucleotide sequences was sequenced per donor, of which roughly 18% were non-productive.

General study outcomes and caveats: Strong co-occurrence of HLA alleles, especially DR and DQ, made assigning TCR associations to individual alleles difficult. A total of roughly 160 TCR beta chains were listed by the study as associated with cytomegalovirus. Some IMGT-functional V segments, including TRBV6-2 and TRBV6-3, could not be told apart with the 87-base-pair reads, so those segments were excluded. A further reported finding was that TCR beta sequences accurately predicted the HLA-A and HLA-B alleles for most subjects in the first cohort. A later analysis associated approximately 17,000 TCR beta sequences with specific HLA alleles at a false discovery rate of 0.05. Because HLA typing was missing for some donors at each locus, association tests included only the typed subset. According to a later genetic analysis, donors in an Asian-associated ancestry cluster had fewer N-insertions in productive TCRs than the roughly 700-donor mean. A cluster of highly shared sequence variants was judged likely to be a technical artifact of the sequencing pipeline. Presence/absence analyses assumed roughly uniform sequencing depth across donors, an assumption that may not hold. Most CMV-associated TCR beta chains appeared to be HLA-restricted in a later analysis, and the HLA associations seemed to be driven largely by CMV exposure. For the cohort, immune exposure information was limited to CMV serostatus. V-gene and J-gene trimming of TCR beta chains was associated with a missense DCLRE1C variant in a later genetic analysis, and the association was replicated in an independent cohort. In an earlier analysis of around 600 of the donors, most TCR beta V segments appeared in productive rearrangements about 90% or about 30% of the time, broadly matching IMGT annotations. A later analysis found that TCR association rates varied across HLA loci, with DRB1 alleles showing the most associated TCRs and HLA-C alleles the fewest. In a later analysis, several top co-occurrence clusters were reported to appear linked to parvovirus B19, influenza, CMV and Epstein-Barr virus. Linkage disequilibrium might explain the correlated functional status among segregating V segments, but an unknown experimental factor could not be excluded. The cohort was sequenced for TCR beta chains only, and without alpha or paired-chain data the features that could be detected were limited. While some public TCRs were present in many individuals, most TCR sequences turned up only very rarely across donors. In both the original and validation cohorts, the classifier was reported to diagnose cytomegalovirus status with high specificity and sensitivity. A few of the identified cytomegalovirus-associated TCR beta chains were confirmed in vitro to be specific for cytomegalovirus antigens. Because counts were too low, some 16 rarely observed V segments, including chromosome 9 orphons, were excluded from the earlier analysis of 500 to 700 of the donors. A later analysis found that HLA-associated TCR beta chains were more clonally expanded and had lower generation probabilities than equally common non-associated chains. It was suggested by the authors that the approach could potentially be generalized to other disease states and immunological phenotypes.

Deletion took 8 bases off V and 2 bases off J, with a span of 16 bases between the germline ends. In the germline V gene, CDR1 corresponds to SNHLY and CDR2 to FYNNEI. The CDR3 has 14 amino acids, counting the end cysteine and phenylalanine. The sequence is cut down to CDR3 DNA, 42 bases in frame from base 1. Worth noting for this clone: It has no known antigen specificity. It has no much larger one-base neighbor in the sample; base qualities were not kept.

Receptor libraries were prepared by the immunoSEQ multiplex PCR assay. A mixture of 60 forward primers for TCR Vbeta segments and 13 reverse primers for TCR Jbeta segments was used in the multiplex PCR. The CDR3 region of rearranged TCR beta genes was amplified from genomic DNA by a multiplex PCR assay. The Illumina HiSeq System was used to sequence the amplified TCR beta libraries as 87-base-pair reads. As for how the authors treated the data: In a later analysis, roughly 80 million unique TCR beta chains were counted across the approximately 640 repertoires, and about 10 million of these chains were shared by at least two donors. Raw reads were error-corrected and collapsed into unique sequences by a nearest-neighbor algorithm in which closely related sequences were merged to remove PCR and sequencing errors. V, D and J gene segments were assigned by aligning CDR3 sequences to IMGT reference sequences. For a sequence to be retained, at least a six-nucleotide match to both a V gene segment and a J gene segment was required. Rearrangements were called productive when the CDR3 lacked stop codons and stayed in frame with V and J; all others were non-productive. CDR3 was defined by IMGT convention, running from the second conserved V-encoded cysteine to the conserved J-encoded phenylalanine. In an earlier analysis of 550 to 650 of the donors, sequences lacking an unambiguous match to a single V gene segment were excluded. An earlier analysis of 500 to 600 of the donors classified V segments as functional when productive rearrangements were above 56.7% and as segregating when the standard deviation between donors was above 5%. To diagnose cytomegalovirus status from the catalog of TCR beta chain sequences, a statistical classification framework was built. In a later analysis, TCR nucleotide sequences were compared against IMGT/GENE-DB human TR gene sequences so that V and J genes could be assigned. A later analysis assigned CDR3 sequences and most-parsimonious VDJ recombination scenarios with the TCRdist pipeline. In a later analysis, every TCR beta chain was defined by the combination of its CDR3 amino acid sequence and its V-gene family, and reads without a unique V-gene family were dropped. To address suspected cross-contamination and a sequencing artifact, a later analysis removed over 500 highly shared, low-generation-probability nucleotide sequences. In a later analysis, a clonal expansion index for each public chain was calculated from normalized within-repertoire ranks of inferred template counts. Generation probabilities in a later analysis came from a VDJ recombination model fitted to out-of-frame rearrangements, and those results were checked against IGoR. In a later analysis, hypergeometric tests were used to score TCR-TCR, TCR-HLA and TCR-CMV co-occurrence, with a repertoire-size bias correction applied to TCR pairs. To estimate false discovery rates, a later analysis permuted the HLA or CMV assignments 20 times. In a later analysis, co-occurring TCRs were grouped using DBSCAN, with TCRdist sequence similarity added in when clustering inside HLA-allele-positive subsets. Repertoires with fewer than 30,000 or more than 120,000 public chains were left out of co-occurrence clustering, as were several repertoires with anomalous nucleotide sharing. TCRdb's version of the immuneACCESS table is confined to in-frame rearrangements and falls short of the full clone set. An unresolved V gene accounts for under half of the shortfall where checked; the remainder is of unknown origin. For V, J and clone size, that table is used; D and trimming come from the DNA. Within this sample are around 74,000 clones, with roughly 78% of them counted one time only. Jointly, the top ten make up roughly 2.5% of the sample.

The cohort comprised some 680 healthy bone marrow donors. At the time of sampling, every cohort member was nominally healthy, though immune exposures that went unrecorded were likely present. The donor was CMV seronegative and belonged to the group of under 400 seronegative cohort members. A peripheral blood sample was provided by each donor, and peripheral blood mononuclear cells were used for TCR beta sequencing. Genomic DNA extraction from the blood cell samples was performed with the Qiagen DNeasy Blood Extraction Kit. In this chain, TRBV2 is recombined with TRBJ2-7; the D gene is perhaps TRBD2, from 5 matching bases. Source material: PBMCs. This receptor was taken from a man under 40 in good health and CMV-seronegative. The CDR3 protein sequence reads: CASATGVLTYEQYF. The base sequence is TGTGCCAGCGCGACCGGGGTACTAACCTACGAGCAGTACTTC.